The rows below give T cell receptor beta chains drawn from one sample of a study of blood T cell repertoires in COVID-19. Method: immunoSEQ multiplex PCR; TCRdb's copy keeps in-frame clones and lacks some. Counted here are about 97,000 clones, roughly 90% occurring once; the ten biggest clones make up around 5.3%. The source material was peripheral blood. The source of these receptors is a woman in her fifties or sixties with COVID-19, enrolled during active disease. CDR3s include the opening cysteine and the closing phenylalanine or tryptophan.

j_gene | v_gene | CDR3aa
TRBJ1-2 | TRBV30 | CAWSPTGASGLVYGYTF
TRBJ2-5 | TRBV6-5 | CASSYWGTGREETQYF
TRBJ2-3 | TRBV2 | CASSPRASGGAGTDTQYF
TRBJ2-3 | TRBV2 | CASRTAGEITDTQYF
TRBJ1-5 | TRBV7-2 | CASSLGFKSNSNRPQHF
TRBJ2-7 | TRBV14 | CASSQITYEQYF
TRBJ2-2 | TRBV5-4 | CASSSQDTGELFF
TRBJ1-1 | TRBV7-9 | CASSGIQGLHTEAFF
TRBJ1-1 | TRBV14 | CASSQGPARSSEAFF
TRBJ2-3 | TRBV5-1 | CASSFRGQGTDTQYF
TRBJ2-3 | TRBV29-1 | CSAKRLAEVTDTQYF
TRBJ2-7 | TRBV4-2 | CASSSPSGGNSYEQYF
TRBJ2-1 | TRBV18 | CASSPGTGEDEQFF
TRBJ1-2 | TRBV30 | CAWSVPAGQVTNYGYTF
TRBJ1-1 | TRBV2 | CASTITGSTEAFF
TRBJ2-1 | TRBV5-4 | CASSLAGGGMYNEQFF
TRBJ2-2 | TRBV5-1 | CASSLDGRNTGELFF
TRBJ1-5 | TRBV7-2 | CASSQSTGEPQPQHF
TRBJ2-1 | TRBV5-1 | CASSLDSSYNEQFF
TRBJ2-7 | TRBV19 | CASSFWTAATYEQYF
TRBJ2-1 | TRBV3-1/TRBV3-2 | CASSQGGNEQFF
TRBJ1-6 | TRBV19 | CASSIQQADNSPLHF
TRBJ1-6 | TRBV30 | CAWRGDSDNSPLHF
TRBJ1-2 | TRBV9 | CASSHTGQYYGYTF
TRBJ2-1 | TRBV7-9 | CASEDLTGFNEQFF
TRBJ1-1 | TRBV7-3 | CASSLRPAGWDTEAFF
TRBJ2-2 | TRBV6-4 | CASSVSSLNTGELFF
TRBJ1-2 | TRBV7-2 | CASSLTGAGGYTF
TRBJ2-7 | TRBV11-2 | CASSLIKGQGNYEQYF
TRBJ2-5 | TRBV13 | CASTTSRGTGGRETQYF
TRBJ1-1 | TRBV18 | CASSPSEGAYTEAFF
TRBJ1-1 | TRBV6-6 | CASGQGPEAFF
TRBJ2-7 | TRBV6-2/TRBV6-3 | CASSLPGSYEQYF
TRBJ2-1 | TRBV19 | CASSEARGEQFF
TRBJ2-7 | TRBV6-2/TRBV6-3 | CASSYLGGLYEQYF
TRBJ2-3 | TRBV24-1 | CATSDPTSAPTDTQYF
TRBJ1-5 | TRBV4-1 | CASSQVEDREGTGQPQHF
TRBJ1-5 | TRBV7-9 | CASSSGGQPQHF
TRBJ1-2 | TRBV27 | CASGPQGARGYTF
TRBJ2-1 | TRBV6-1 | CASSEAGDRGIHEQFF
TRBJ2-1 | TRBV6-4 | CASSDTSGLYNEQFF
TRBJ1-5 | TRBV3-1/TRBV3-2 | CASSQGTGGGQPQHF
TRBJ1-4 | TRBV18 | CASSPRRGDNEKLFF
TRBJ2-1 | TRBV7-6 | CASSPDYSYSNNEQFF
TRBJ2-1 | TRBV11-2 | CASSHMTLAGLNEQFF
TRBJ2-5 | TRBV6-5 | CAIQDRAETQYF
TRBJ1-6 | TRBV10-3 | CAISEGREEARSYNSPLHF
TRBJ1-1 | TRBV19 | CASTTGGTSGNTEAFF